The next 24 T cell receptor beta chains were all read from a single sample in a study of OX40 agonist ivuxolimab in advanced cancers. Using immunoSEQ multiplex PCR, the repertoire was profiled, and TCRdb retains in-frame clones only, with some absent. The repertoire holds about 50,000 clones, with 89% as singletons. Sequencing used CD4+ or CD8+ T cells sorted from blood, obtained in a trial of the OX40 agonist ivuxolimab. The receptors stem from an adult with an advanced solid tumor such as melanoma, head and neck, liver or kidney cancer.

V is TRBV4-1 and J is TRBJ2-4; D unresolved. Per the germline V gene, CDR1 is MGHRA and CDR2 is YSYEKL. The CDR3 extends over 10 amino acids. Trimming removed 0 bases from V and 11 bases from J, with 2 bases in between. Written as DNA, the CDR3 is TGCGCCAGCAGCCAAGATGTTCAGTACTTC. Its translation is CASSQDVQYF.

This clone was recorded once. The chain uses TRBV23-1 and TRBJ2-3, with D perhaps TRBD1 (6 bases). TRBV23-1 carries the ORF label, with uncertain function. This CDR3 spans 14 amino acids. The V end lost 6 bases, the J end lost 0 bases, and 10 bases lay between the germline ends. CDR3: CASSWTDSTDTQYF. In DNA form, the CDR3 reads TGCGCCAGCAGCTGGACAGACAGCACAGATACGCAGTATTTT.

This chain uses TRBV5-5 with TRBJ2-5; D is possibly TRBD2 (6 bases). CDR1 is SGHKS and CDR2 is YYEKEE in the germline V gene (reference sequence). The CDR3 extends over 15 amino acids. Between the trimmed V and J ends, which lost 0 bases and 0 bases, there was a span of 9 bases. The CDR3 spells CASSLVREDQETQYF. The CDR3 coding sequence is TGTGCCAGCAGCTTGGTCAGGGAGGACCAAGAGACCCAGTACTTC.

The CDR3 bases are TGTGCCAGCACGGGGAGTGGGCGGACAGATACGCAGTATTTT. This gives the protein CASTGSGRTDTQYF. This rearrangement joins TRBV7-6 to TRBJ2-3; D might be TRBD2 (5 bases). CDR3 length equals 14 residues. Trimming removed 7 bases from V and 3 bases from J, with 14 bases in between. CDR1 and CDR2 from the germline V gene are SGHVS and FNYEAQ.

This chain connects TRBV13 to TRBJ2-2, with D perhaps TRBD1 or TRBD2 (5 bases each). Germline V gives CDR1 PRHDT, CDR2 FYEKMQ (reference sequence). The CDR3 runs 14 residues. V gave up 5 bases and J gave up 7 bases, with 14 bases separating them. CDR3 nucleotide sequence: TGTGCCAGCAGCGTGACGGGGCTTGGCGGGGAGCTGTTTTTT. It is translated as CASSVTGLGGELFF.

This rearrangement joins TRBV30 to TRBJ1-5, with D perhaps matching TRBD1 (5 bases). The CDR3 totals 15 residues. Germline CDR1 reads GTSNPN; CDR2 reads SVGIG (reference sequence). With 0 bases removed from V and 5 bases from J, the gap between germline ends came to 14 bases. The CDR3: CAWSVTLGGDQPQHF. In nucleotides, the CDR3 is TGTGCCTGGAGTGTAACGTTGGGGGGGGATCAGCCCCAGCATTTT.

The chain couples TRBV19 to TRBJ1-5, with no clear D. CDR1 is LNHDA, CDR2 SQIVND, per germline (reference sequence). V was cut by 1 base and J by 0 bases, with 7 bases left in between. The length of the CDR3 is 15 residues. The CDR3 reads CASSIAPYSNQPQHF. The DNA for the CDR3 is TGTGCCAGTAGTATAGCACCCTATAGCAATCAGCCCCAGCATTTT.

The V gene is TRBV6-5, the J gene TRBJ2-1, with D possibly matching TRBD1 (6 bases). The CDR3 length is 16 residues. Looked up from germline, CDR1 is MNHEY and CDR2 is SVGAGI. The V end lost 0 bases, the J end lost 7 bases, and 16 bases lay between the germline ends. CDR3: CASSYSMAGARNEQFF. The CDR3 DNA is TGTGCCAGCAGTTACTCGATGGCAGGGGCGCGGAATGAGCAGTTCTTC.

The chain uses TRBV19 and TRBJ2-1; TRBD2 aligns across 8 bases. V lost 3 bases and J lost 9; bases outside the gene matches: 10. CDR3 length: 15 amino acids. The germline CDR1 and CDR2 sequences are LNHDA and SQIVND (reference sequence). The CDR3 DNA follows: TGTGCCAGTAGTATCGGTAGCGGGGAAGCTAGTGAGCAGTTCTTC. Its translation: CASSIGSGEASEQFF.

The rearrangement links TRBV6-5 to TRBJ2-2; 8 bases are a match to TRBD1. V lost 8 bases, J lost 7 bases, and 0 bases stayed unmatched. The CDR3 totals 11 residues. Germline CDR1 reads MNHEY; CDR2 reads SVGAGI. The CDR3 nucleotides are TGTGCCAGCGGACAGGGCGGGGAGCTGTTTTTT. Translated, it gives CASGQGGELFF.

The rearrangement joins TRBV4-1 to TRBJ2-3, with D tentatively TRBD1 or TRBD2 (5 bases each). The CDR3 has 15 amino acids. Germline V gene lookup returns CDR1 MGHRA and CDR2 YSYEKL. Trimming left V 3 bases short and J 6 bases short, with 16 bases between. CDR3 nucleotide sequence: TGCGCCAGCAGCCAGACGGGACGGACAAAGGATACGCAGTATTTT. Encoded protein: CASSQTGRTKDTQYF.

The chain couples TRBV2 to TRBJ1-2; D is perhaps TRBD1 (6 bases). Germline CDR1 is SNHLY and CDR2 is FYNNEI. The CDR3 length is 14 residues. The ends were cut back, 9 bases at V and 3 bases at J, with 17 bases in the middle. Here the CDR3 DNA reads TGTGCCAGGCTACAGGGTTTATCGGACTATGGCTACACCTTC. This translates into CARLQGLSDYGYTF.

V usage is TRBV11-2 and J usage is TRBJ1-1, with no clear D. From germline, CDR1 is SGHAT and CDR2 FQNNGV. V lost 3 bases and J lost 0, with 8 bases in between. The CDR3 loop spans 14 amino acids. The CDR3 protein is CASSLDLMNTEAFF. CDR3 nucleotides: TGTGCCAGCAGCTTGGATTTGATGAACACTGAAGCTTTCTTT.

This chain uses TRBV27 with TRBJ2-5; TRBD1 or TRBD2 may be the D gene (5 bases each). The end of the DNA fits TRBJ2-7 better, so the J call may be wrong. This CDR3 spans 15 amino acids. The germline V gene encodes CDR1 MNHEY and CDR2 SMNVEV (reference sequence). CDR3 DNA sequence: TGTGCCAGCAGTATAGGGGACCCACTTTCCTACGAGCAGTACTTC. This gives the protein CASSIGDPLSYEQYF.

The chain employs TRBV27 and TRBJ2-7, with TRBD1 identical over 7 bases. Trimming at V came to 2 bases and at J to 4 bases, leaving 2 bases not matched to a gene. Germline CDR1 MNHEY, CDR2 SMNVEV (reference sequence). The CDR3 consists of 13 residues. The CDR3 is CASSLGQDYEQYF. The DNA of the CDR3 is TGTGCCAGCAGTTTAGGACAGGATTACGAGCAGTACTTC.

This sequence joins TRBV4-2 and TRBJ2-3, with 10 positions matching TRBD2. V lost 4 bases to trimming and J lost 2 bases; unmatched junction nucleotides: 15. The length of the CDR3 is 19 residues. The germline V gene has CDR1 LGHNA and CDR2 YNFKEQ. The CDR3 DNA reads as TGTGCCAGCAGCCGAGAGAGTAGCGGGGGGTTCGGGCCCACAGATACGCAGTATTTT. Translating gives CASSRESSGGFGPTDTQYF.

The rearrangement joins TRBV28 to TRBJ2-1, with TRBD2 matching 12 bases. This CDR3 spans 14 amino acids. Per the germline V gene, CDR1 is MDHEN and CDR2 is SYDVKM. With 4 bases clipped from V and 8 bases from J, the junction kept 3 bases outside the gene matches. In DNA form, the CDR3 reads TGTGCCAGCAGTTCCTGGACTAGCGGGGATGAGCAGTTCTTC. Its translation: CASSSWTSGDEQFF. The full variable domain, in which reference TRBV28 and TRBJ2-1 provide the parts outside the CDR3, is DVKVTQSSRYLVKRTGEKVFLECVQDMDHENMFWYRQDPGLGLRLIYFSYDVKMKEKGDIPEGYSVSREKKERFSLILESASTNQTSMYLCASSSWTSGDEQFFGPGTRLTVL.

The CDR3, as DNA: TGTGCCACCGGGGTACTAGCGGGAGTTTGGGAGACCCAGTACTTC. Translated, it gives CATGVLAGVWETQYF. This chain connects TRBV6-6 to TRBJ2-5; TRBD2 matches at 11 bases. The V gene's germline CDR1 is MNHNY and CDR2 SVGAGI (reference sequence). Trimming took 10 bases from V and 5 from J; bases not matched to a gene: 12. The length of the CDR3 is 15 residues.

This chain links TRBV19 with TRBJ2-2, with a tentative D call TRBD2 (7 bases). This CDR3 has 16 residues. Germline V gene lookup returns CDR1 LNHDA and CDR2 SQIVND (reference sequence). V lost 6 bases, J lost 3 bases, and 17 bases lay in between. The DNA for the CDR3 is TGTGCCAGTAGAGTGAAACGGGGGGCCGACACCGGGGAGCTGTTTTTT. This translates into CASRVKRGADTGELFF.

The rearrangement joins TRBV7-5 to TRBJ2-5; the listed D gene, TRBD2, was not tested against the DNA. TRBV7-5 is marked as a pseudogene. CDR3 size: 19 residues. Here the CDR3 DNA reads TGTGTCAGAAGCTTAGCGAAGGAAGCGGGAGGGCCGTCCGAGGAGACCCAGTACTTC. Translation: CVRSLAKEAGGPSEETQYF.

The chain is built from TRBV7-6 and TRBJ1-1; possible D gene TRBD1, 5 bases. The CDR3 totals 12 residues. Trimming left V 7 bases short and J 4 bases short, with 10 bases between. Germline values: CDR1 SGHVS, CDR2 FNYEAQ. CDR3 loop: CASISRGTEAFF. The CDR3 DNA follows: TGTGCCAGCATTTCTAGGGGCACTGAAGCTTTCTTT.

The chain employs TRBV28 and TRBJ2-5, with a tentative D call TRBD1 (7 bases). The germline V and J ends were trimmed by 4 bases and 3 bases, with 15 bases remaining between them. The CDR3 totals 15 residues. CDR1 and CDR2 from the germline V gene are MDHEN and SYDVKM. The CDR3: CASSSAGGPEETQYF. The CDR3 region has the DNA TGTGCCAGCAGTTCAGCAGGGGGGCCGGAAGAGACCCAGTACTTC.

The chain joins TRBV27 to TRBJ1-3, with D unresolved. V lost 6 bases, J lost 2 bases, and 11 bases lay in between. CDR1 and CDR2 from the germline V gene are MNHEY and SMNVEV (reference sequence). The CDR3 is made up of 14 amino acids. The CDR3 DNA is TGTGCCAGCAGCCCAGGAGACACTGGAAACACCATATATTTT. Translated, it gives CASSPGDTGNTIYF.

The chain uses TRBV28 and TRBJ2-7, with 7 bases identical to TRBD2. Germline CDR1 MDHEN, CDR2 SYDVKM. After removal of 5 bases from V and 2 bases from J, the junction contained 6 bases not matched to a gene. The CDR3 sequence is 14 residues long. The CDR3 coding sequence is TGTGCCAGCAGTCACCGGGACTACACCTACGAGCAGTACTTC. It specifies CASSHRDYTYEQYF. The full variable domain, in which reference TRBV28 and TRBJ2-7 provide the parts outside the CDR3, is DVKVTQSSRYLVKRTGEKVFLECVQDMDHENMFWYRQDPGLGLRLIYFSYDVKMKEKGDIPEGYSVSREKKERFSLILESASTNQTSMYLCASSHRDYTYEQYFGPGTRLTVT.